This entry describes one TCR beta chain. The target antigen is unknown. The V gene's germline CDR1 is MNHEY and CDR2 SVGAGI. V lost 0 bases, J lost 5 bases, and 16 bases lay in between. This CDR3 spans 17 amino acids. This entry is derived from a study of response to subunit inactivated influenza vaccine. TCRdb analysed the RT-PCR reads with MiXCR anew, one entry per CDR3 protein. The profile shows hundreds of thousands of distinct CDR3 sequences, 12% of them singletons. Study outcomes and limitations: The authors suggested that every seasonal influenza vaccination recruits few new T cells.

V usage is TRBV6-5 and J usage is TRBJ1-4; unclear D gene. This clonotype originated in a man in his fifties or sixties who received an inactivated influenza vaccine. The sequenced sample was PBMCs from blood, obtained on the day of vaccination. CDR3 loop: CASSYSDPTFSNEKLFF. The CDR3 DNA follows: TGTGCCAGCAGTTACTCTGATCCGACCTTCTCCAATGAAAAACTGTTTTTT.